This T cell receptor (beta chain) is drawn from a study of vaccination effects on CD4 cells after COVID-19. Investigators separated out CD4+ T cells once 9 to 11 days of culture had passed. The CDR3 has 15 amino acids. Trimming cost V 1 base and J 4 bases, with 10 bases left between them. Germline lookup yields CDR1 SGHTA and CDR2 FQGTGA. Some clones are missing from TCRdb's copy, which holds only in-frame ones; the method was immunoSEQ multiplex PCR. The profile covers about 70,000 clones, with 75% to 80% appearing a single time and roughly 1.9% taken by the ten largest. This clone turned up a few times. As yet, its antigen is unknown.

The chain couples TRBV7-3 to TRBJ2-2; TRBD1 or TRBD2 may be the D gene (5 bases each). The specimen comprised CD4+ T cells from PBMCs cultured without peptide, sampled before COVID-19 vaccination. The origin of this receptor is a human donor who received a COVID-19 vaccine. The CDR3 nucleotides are TGTGCCAGCAGCTTAATTCCAGGGAGCACCGGGGAGCTGTTTTTT. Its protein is CASSLIPGSTGELFF.